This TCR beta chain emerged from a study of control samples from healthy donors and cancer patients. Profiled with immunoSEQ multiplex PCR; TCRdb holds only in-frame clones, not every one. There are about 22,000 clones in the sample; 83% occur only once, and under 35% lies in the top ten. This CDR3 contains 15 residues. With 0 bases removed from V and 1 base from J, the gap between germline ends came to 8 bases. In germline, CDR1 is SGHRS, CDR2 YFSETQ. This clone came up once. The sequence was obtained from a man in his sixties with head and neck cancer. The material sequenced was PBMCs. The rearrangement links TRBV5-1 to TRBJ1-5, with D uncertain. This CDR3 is CASSLDTGSNQPQHF. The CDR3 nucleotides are TGCGCCAGCAGCTTGGACACGGGGAGCAATCAGCCCCAGCATTTT.